The T cell receptor (beta chain) under discussion was sequenced for a study of CD8 T cells in Susac syndrome. General study points: Regarding the TCR sequencing and HLA analysis, the study admitted that a relatively small number of individuals were involved.

The T cells that were sequenced for TCR beta were CD8+ and CD4+ cells from blood. FACS enriched CD8+ TEMRA cells, while bulk CD8+ and CD4+ were negatively isolated. As to this clonotype: Its antigen is unknown.

Reverse transcription used about 0.45 to 1 ug RNA and random hexamers. Multiplex immunoSEQ PCR targeted 54 Vbeta and 13 Jbeta TCR beta segments. From the immunoSEQ multiplex PCR reads, TCRdb called clonotypes with MiXCR, one entry per CDR3 protein. The repertoire consists of about 290,000 distinct CDR3 sequences, with 89% occurring once and the leading ten covering around 0.18%. Germline CDR1 and CDR2: SEHNR and FQNEAQ (reference sequence). CDR3 length: 17 amino acids. V lost 5 bases and J lost 3, with 22 bases in between. This receptor was taken from a human donor with multiple sclerosis. The chain joins TRBV7-9 to TRBJ2-5; a weak D match, TRBD1 (6 bases). The sequenced sample was CD8+ T cells from PBMCs. DNA for the CDR3: TGTGCCAGCAGCCATGCCCGGGACACCCTGCTTGAAGAGACCCAGTACTTC. As protein: CASSHARDTLLEETQYF.